The 5 T cell receptor beta chains given below trace back to one sample, sequenced in a study of blood T cell repertoires in COVID-19. The table came from immunoSEQ multiplex PCR; TCRdb's copy has only in-frame clones and leaves some out. The table records fewer than 350,000 clones, around 86% of them present only once. Sequenced sample: PBMCs or T cells enriched from blood (not recorded which). The origin of the receptors is a woman aged 40 to 50 with acute COVID-19.

The chain carries TRBV7-6 and TRBJ1-2; 8 bases agree with TRBD1. The CDR3 has 15 residues. Germline loops: CDR1 SGHVS, CDR2 FNYEAQ. Trimming took 1 base from V and 4 from J; bases not matched to a gene: 5. CDR3 sequence (DNA): TGTGCCAGCAGCTTAGAAGGACAGGGCTCCTATGGCTACACCTTC. Translation: CASSLEGQGSYGYTF.

The chain joins TRBV4-3 to TRBJ2-7; D unresolved. Germline CDR1 LGHNA, CDR2 YSLEER. CDR3 length: 14 residues. Trimming stripped 0 bases from V and 3 bases from J, with 9 bases between. CDR3 nucleotides: TGCGCCAGCAGCCAAGATCAATCGGTCTACGAGCAGTACTTC. This sequence encodes CASSQDQSVYEQYF.

This clone was recorded once. The chain is built from TRBV9 and TRBJ1-3, with D unclear. Germline lookup yields CDR1 SGDLS and CDR2 YYNGEE. Trimming shortened V by 0 bases and J by 0 bases, and 10 bases separated the two germline ends. This CDR3 spans 16 amino acids. The CDR3 DNA sequence: TGTGCCAGCAGCGTAGCTCCGGGAAGCTCTGGAAACACCATATATTTT. It codes for CASSVAPGSSGNTIYF.

This chain connects TRBV11-2 to TRBJ2-1, with a possible D match to TRBD2 (6 bases). V gave up 6 bases and J gave up 2 bases, with 14 bases separating them. CDR1 and CDR2 from the germline V gene are SGHAT and FQNNGV. The length of the CDR3 is 15 residues. CDR3 nucleotides: TGTGCCAGCAGTCGCGGGGTTACTACCTACAATGAGCAGTTCTTC. Translating gives CASSRGVTTYNEQFF.

This chain links TRBV18 with TRBJ1-3; D might be TRBD1 (5 bases). V dropped 4 bases and J dropped 8 bases, with 12 bases sitting between them. This CDR3 contains 13 residues. Germline CDR1 reads KGHSH; CDR2 reads LQKENI. The CDR3 sequence is CASSLQGRDTIYF. The DNA for the CDR3 is TGTGCCAGCTCACTCCAGGGTCGGGACACCATATATTTT.